Included here is one T cell receptor (beta chain) sequence, with context. Its target is unknown. CDR1 PRHDT and CDR2 FYEKMQ come from the germline V gene (reference sequence). Deletions cut 5 bases from V and 4 bases from J, with 11 bases between. The CDR3 contains 14 residues. The data stem from a study of STAT5B mutations in CD4+ large granular lymphocyte leukemia. Overall study context: Healthy donors showed HLA-associated enrichment of the CDR3 'QG' motif.

This was a survey-level run. TCRdb keeps only in-frame clones here, not all; method: immunoSEQ multiplex PCR. The sample has fewer than 45,000 clones, approximately 84% seen once; the top ten hold approximately 0.32%. The study, taken as a whole, reports: The CD4+ versus CD8+ T-LGLL clonality difference may reflect limited sample size. Compared with healthy controls (2/35), patient top clones favored TRBV06 (8/27).

The TCR was taken from a human donor in good health. Material: CD4+ T cells from blood buffy coats. The rearrangement links TRBV13 to TRBJ2-2; no clear D. The CDR3, as DNA: TGTGCCAGCAGCCGACGGCGGCCCACCGGGGAGCTGTTTTTT. It encodes CASSRRRPTGELFF.